This T cell receptor beta chain was found in a study of T cells expressing NK-cell markers. Per the germline V gene, CDR1 is SQVTM and CDR2 is ANQGSEA. The length of the CDR3 is 18 residues. One entry per CDR3 protein, without DNA, is what TCRdb gives after re-calling the 5' RACE reads. The data show approximately 420,000 distinct CDR3 sequences, and the top ten clones hold about 10%. The gene calls are TRBV29-1 and TRBJ2-2; TCRdb's D call, TRBD2, is unchecked because there is no DNA. This TCR was sampled from a woman aged 45 to 65 in good health. The sample was blood T cells: a sorted CD56 or NKG2C T cell subset, CD4+ or CD8+ T cells, or bulk PBMC T cells (not recorded which). CDR3 protein: CSVLGSVLGLANTGELFF.